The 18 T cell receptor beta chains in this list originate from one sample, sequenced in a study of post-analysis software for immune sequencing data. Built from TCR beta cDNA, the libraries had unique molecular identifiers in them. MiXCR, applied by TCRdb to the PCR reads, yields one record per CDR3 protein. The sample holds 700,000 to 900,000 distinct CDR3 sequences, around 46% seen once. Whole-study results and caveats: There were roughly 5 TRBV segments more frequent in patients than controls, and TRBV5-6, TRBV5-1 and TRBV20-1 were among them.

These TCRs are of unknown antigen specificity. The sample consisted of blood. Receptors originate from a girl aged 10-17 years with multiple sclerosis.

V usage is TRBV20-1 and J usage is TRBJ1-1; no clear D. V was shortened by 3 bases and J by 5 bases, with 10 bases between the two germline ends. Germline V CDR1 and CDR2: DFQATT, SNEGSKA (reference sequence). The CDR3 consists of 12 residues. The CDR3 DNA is TGCAGTGCTAGGGTTACGAGAACTGAAGCTTTCTTT. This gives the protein CSARVTRTEAFF.

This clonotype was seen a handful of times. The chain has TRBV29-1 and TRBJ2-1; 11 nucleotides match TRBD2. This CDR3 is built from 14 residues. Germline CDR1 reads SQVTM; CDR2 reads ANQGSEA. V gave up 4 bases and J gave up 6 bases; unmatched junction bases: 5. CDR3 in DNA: TGCAGCGTTGGGGGACTAGCGGACCTCAATGAGCAGTTCTTC. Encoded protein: CSVGGLADLNEQFF.

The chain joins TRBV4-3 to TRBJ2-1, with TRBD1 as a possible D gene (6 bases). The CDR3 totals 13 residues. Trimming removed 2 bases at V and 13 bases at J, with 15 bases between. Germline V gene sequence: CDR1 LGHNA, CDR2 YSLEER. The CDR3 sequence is CASSQTGSETQFF. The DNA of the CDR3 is TGCGCCAGCAGCCAAACAGGGTCGGAGACCCAGTTCTTC.

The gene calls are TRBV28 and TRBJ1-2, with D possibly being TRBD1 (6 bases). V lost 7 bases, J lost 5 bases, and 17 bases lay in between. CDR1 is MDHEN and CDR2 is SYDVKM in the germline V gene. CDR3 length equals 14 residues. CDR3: CASTQSGAQYGYTF. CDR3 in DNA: TGTGCCAGCACCCAATCGGGGGCTCAGTATGGCTACACCTTC.

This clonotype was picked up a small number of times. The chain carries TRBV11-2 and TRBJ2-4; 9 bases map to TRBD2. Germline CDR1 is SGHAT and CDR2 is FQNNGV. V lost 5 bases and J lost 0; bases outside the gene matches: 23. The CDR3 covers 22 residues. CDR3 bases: TGTGCCAGCAGCCCCCTTTGGGCGGGAGGGCGATCAGCGGGAGTAGCCAAAAACATTCAGTACTTC. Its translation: CASSPLWAGGRSAGVAKNIQYF.

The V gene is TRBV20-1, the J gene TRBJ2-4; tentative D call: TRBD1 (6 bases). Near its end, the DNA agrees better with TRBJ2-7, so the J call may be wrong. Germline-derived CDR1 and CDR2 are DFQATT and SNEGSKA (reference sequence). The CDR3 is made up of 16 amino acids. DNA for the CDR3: TGCAGTGCTAGCCGCTTGCGGGCAGGGGATCCCTACGAGCAGTACTTC. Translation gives CSASRLRAGDPYEQYF.

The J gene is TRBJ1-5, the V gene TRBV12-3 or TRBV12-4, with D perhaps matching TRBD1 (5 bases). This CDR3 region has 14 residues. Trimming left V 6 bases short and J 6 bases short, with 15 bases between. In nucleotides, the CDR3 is TGTGCCAGCAGGGACACGTATAGCGGTCAGCCCCAGCATTTT. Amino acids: CASRDTYSGQPQHF.

CDR3 in amino acids: CSANIPDNEQFF. DNA for the CDR3: TGCAGTGCTAACATACCGGATAATGAGCAGTTCTTC. The rearrangement joins TRBV20-1 to TRBJ2-1; D gene ambiguous. CDR1 is DFQATT and CDR2 is SNEGSKA in the germline V gene (reference sequence). The CDR3 length is 12 residues. Trimming pared 4 bases from V and 7 bases from J, leaving 11 bases between.

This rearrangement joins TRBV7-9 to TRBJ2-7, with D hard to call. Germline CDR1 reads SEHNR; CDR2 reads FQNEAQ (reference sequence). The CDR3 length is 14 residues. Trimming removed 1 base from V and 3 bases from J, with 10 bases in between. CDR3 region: CASSLVGGDYEQYF. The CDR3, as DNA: TGTGCCAGCAGCTTAGTGGGTGGGGACTACGAGCAGTACTTC.

CDR3 region: CASSFLQGKGNSPLHF. DNA for the CDR3: TGTGCCAGCAGTTTTCTACAGGGAAAAGGGAATTCACCCCTCCACTTT. J is TRBJ1-6 and V is TRBV28; TRBD1 might be the D (6 bases). This CDR3 contains 16 residues. Germline assignment: CDR1 MDHEN and CDR2 SYDVKM. Trimming took off 3 bases at V and 7 bases at J, with 16 bases between the two ends.

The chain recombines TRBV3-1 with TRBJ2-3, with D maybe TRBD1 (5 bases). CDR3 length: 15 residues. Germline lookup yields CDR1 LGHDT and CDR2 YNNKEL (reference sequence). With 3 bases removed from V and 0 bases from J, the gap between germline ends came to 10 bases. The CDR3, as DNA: TGTGCCAGCAGCCATACAGGATCCAGCACAGATACGCAGTATTTT. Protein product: CASSHTGSSTDTQYF.

The CDR3 spells CAWTLGYQETQYF. The CDR3, as DNA: TGTGCCTGGACACTAGGGTACCAAGAGACCCAGTACTTC. The genes are TRBV30 and TRBJ2-5, with D perhaps matching TRBD2 (5 bases). The length of the CDR3 is 13 residues. Germline-derived CDR1 and CDR2 are GTSNPN and SVGIG (reference sequence). Trimming took off 4 bases at V and 0 bases at J, with 9 bases between the two ends.

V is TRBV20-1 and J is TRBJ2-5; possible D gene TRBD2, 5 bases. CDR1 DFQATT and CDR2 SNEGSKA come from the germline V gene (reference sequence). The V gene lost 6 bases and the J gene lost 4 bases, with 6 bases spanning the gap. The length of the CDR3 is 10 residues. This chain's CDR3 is CSAAGETQYF. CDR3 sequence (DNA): TGCAGTGCCGCGGGAGAGACCCAGTACTTC.

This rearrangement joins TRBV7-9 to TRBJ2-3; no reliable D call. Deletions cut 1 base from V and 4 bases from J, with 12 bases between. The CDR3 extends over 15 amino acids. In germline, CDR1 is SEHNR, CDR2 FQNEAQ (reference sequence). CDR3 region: CASSLGLSNPDTQYF. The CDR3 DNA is TGTGCCAGCAGCTTAGGGCTTAGCAACCCAGATACGCAGTATTTT.

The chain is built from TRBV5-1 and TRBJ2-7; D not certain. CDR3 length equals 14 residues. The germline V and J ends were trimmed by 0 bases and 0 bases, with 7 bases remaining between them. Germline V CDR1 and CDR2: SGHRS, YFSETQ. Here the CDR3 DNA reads TGCGCCAGCAGCTTGGGGGCCCCCTCCTACGAGCAGTACTTC. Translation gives CASSLGAPSYEQYF.

CDR3: CASSQDPGGAYNEQFF. CDR3 nucleotide sequence: TGCGCCAGCAGCCAAGATCCAGGAGGGGCTTACAATGAGCAGTTCTTC. V usage is TRBV4-1 and J usage is TRBJ2-1; D perhaps matches TRBD2 (6 bases). The germline V gene encodes CDR1 MGHRA and CDR2 YSYEKL. The CDR3 consists of 16 residues. Trimming took 0 bases from V and 4 from J, leaving 13 bases between them.

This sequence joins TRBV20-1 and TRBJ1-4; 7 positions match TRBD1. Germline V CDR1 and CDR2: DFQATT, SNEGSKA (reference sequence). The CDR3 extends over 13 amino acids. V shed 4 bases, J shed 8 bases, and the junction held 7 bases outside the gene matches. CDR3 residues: CSAINRGGEKLFF. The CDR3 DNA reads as TGCAGTGCTATAAACAGGGGCGGCGAAAAACTGTTTTTT.

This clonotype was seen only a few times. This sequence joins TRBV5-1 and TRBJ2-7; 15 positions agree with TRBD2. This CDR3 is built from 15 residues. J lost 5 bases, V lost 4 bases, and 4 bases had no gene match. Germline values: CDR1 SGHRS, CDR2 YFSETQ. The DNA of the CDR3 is TGCGCCAGCAGCACCGGACTAGCGGGAGGGGACGAGCAGTACTTC. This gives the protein CASSTGLAGGDEQYF.